The source of this T cell receptor beta chain is a study of Tregs in tolerant kidney transplant recipients. Study in general: Related graft donors supplied nonmyeloablative bone marrow transplants, and mixed chimerism was transient. General study points: The small number of patients limits these findings pending further validation.

Libraries were prepared by immunoSEQ multiplex PCR; TCRdb keeps only in-frame clonotypes and omits some of them. The data hold tens of thousands of clones, with roughly 90% observed a single time. Unstimulated Tregs (CD4+CD25+CD127-) and CD4+CD25- non-Tregs were sorted from PBMCs. An overnight rest at 37°C with about 200 IU/ml IL-2 preceded regulatory T cell sorting from thawed PBMCs. As regards this clone: The antigen remains unidentified.

Germline V lookup: CDR1 LNHDA, CDR2 SQIVND (reference sequence). There are 17 residues in the CDR3. V lost 0 bases and J 4 bases, leaving 16 bases between the germline ends. Sample: Tregs from blood, taken before the transplant. The V and J genes are TRBV19 and TRBJ2-1; perhaps TRBD2 as D (6 bases). The sequence came from a human donor who received a combined kidney and bone marrow transplant. CDR3 sequence reads: CASSIDSRRLVYNEQFF. The CDR3 DNA is TGTGCCAGTAGTATAGATTCTAGACGACTAGTTTACAATGAGCAGTTCTTC.